This TCR beta chain was recorded in a study of CD8 T cells in ankylosing spondylitis (dated by TCRdb to 2017 to 2019). Concerning the study at large: To find TCR variants linked to disease, the study profiled T cell receptor beta repertoires in ankylosing spondylitis patients and healthy donors. In total, the full study cohort was made up of 85 to 140 healthy donors and 25 ankylosing spondylitis patients. Peripheral blood was sampled, and synovial fluid was also collected from ankylosing spondylitis patients. The paper's findings and limits, for the study overall: Blood from ankylosing spondylitis patients appeared to be characterized by a TCR beta motif made up of several highly homologous amino acid variants. Some of the motif variants had been reported before in the synovial fluid and blood of reactive arthritis patients, a finding that suggests common disease-initiation mechanisms. The disease-linked clones were reported as significantly enriched in matched synovial fluid samples from ankylosing spondylitis patients. The disease-linked clones showed a CD8+ phenotype and occurred at relatively low frequencies in peripheral blood.

V gives up 0 bases and J gives up 1 base, and the segment between their germline ends measures 14 bases. In the germline V gene, CDR1 corresponds to SGDLS and CDR2 to YYNGEE. The CDR3 holds 17 amino acids from the cysteine to the phenylalanine. The CDR3 DNA has 51 bases and is translated from base 1. By its share of the sample, this clonotype is medium-sized (0.01 to 0.1%). Its antigen is not yet known. One base away there is no much larger clone; base qualities are not given. Reads for this sample came from an Illumina HiSeq 2500. TCR beta libraries were prepared by quantitative 5'-RACE with molecular barcodes. The original methods were these. A new computational method based on a probabilistic model of VDJ rearrangement was used to identify disease-linked TCR variants. Starting from the raw public reads, TCRdb applied fastp trimming at Q25, assembled clones with MiXCR and retained in-frame beta chains. When rows share a CDR3 protein, they turn into one entry using the most common DNA and genes. In this record, the V and J calls reflect TCRdb's handling and not the investigators' own analysis. Here the sample has roughly 40,000 distinct CDR3 sequences; 4% occur a single time. The ten largest clones add up to under 4.5% of the sample.

The receptor was derived from a female donor with ankylosing spondylitis or in good health (not recorded which). The chain is assembled from TRBV9 and TRBJ1-3, and the D gene may be TRBD1, 6 bases matching. The specimen was blood, either unsorted or a sorted T cell fraction (not recorded which). Here the CDR3 is given as CASSVATGKGSGNTIYF. The bases are TGTGCCAGCAGCGTAGCTACAGGGAAAGGTTCTGGAAACACCATATATTTT.